This is a list of T cell receptor beta chains from one sample in a study of CD8 T cells in Susac syndrome. TCRdb used MiXCR to reprocess the immunoSEQ multiplex PCR reads, holding one entry per CDR3 protein. The sample lists about 180,000 distinct CDR3 sequences; around 95% were seen once. Sequencing was done on a sample of CD8+ T cells from PBMCs. The receptor source for this set is a human donor with multiple sclerosis. CDR3s include the opening cysteine and the closing phenylalanine or tryptophan. Fields, in order: V gene, J gene, D gene, clone size, CDR3 protein, CDR3 DNA. The D gene is left open where the match is weak. Some rows have no size entry. The others give once, few or many, or a class for an expanded clone.

TRBV13	TRBJ1-6	.	.	CASSLGDRTYNSPLHF	TGTGCCAGCAGCTTAGGGGACAGAACCTATAATTCACCCCTCCACTTT
TRBV9	TRBJ2-1	TRBD2	.	CASSVGVSGREQFF	TGTGCCAGCAGCGTAGGTGTTAGCGGGAGGGAGCAGTTCTTC
TRBV29-1	TRBJ2-4	.	.	CSVVRVGANIQYF	TGCAGCGTTGTCAGGGTTGGAGCGAACATTCAGTACTTC
TRBV27	TRBJ1-5	.	once	CASSQNRGPNQPQHF	TGTGCCAGCAGCCAGAACCGGGGTCCTAATCAGCCCCAGCATTTT
TRBV7-8	TRBJ2-3	.	.	CASSFSGPDTQYF	TGTGCCAGCAGCTTTTCAGGGCCAGATACGCAGTATTTT
TRBV2	TRBJ2-2	.	.	CASSRPYTGELFF	TGTGCCAGCAGTCGCCCCTACACCGGGGAGCTGTTTTTT
TRBV27	TRBJ1-1	TRBD1	.	CASSSPGEEGAGAEAFF	TGTGCCAGCAGTTCCCCGGGCGAGGAGGGGGCCGGAGCTGAAGCTTTCTTT
TRBV5-6	TRBJ2-1	TRBD1	.	CASIGTGTDYNEQFF	TGTGCCAGCATTGGAACCGGGACAGACTACAATGAGCAGTTCTTC
TRBV4-1	TRBJ1-5	.	.	CASSQAQGHQPQHF	TGCGCCAGCAGCCAAGCCCAGGGTCATCAGCCCCAGCATTTT
TRBV11-1	TRBJ2-3	TRBD2	.	CASSVLGLAGTDTQYF	TGTGCCAGCAGCGTCCTGGGACTAGCGGGTACCGATACGCAGTATTTT
TRBV20-1	TRBJ1-2	.	.	CSARDQQFSYGYTF	TGCAGTGCTAGAGATCAACAATTTAGCTATGGCTACACCTTC
TRBV4-1	TRBJ2-7	.	.	CASSQRSSVSYEQYF	TGCGCCAGCAGCCAAAGGTCTAGCGTTTCCTACGAGCAGTACTTC
TRBV4-1	TRBJ2-3	.	.	CASSQVGTARTDTQYF	TGCGCCAGCAGCCAAGTGGGGACGGCTCGCACAGATACGCAGTATTTT
TRBV13	TRBJ2-5	.	.	CASSLDGGIEETQYF	TGTGCCAGCAGCTTAGACGGCGGGATAGAAGAGACCCAGTACTTC
TRBV27	TRBJ2-3	.	.	CASSLRRGLTDTQYF	TGTGCCAGCAGTTTAAGGCGGGGCCTCACAGATACGCAGTATTTT
TRBV15	TRBJ2-1	TRBD2	.	CATSRDLSGSYNEQFF	TGTGCCACCAGCAGAGATTTGAGCGGGAGCTACAATGAGCAGTTCTTC
TRBV20-1	TRBJ2-7	.	.	CSARDVKRSSSYEQYF	TGCAGTGCTAGAGATGTAAAAAGATCCAGCTCCTACGAGCAGTACTTC
TRBV11-2	TRBJ2-3	TRBD1	.	CASSPLTRDRDTQYF	TGTGCCAGCAGCCCCCTGACCCGGGACAGAGATACGCAGTATTTT
TRBV9	TRBJ1-1	.	.	CASSSRAMNTEAFF	TGTGCCAGCAGCTCACGCGCGATGAACACTGAAGCTTTCTTT
TRBV3-1	TRBJ1-1	.	.	CASSQGLNTEAFF	TGTGCCAGCAGCCAAGGCCTGAACACTGAAGCTTTCTTT
TRBV23-1	TRBJ2-7	.	.	CAARNDEQYF	TGCGCCGCGAGAAATGACGAGCAGTACTTC
TRBV2	TRBJ2-7	.	.	CASSDRDDSYEQYF	TGTGCCAGCAGTGATCGGGACGACTCCTACGAGCAGTACTTC
TRBV4-1	TRBJ1-5	.	.	CASSVGQTSNQPQHF	TGCGCCTCCTCCGTGGGACAAACAAGCAATCAGCCCCAGCATTTT
TRBV6-2/TRBV6-3	TRBJ2-1	.	.	CASSYGYDFPYNEQFF	TGTGCCAGCAGTTACGGCTACGACTTTCCCTACAATGAGCAGTTCTTC
TRBV27	TRBJ2-3	.	few	CASSPRTDTQYF	TGTGCCAGCAGCCCCCGCACAGATACGCAGTATTTT
TRBV5-1	TRBJ2-7	.	.	CASSSTGFSYEQYF	TGCGCCAGCAGCTCCACAGGGTTTTCCTACGAGCAGTACTTC
TRBV28	TRBJ2-3	TRBD2	.	CASSTRVAGDSTDTQYF	TGTGCCAGCAGCACCCGAGTGGCGGGAGATAGCACAGATACGCAGTATTTT
TRBV5-1	TRBJ1-1	.	once	CASSLQDHTEAFF	TGCGCCAGCAGCTTGCAGGATCACACTGAAGCTTTCTTT
TRBV29-1	TRBJ2-7	.	.	CSVVQYEQYF	TGCAGCGTTGTACAGTACGAGCAGTACTTC
TRBV27	TRBJ1-2	.	.	CATRGGDVNYGYTF	TGTGCCACCCGGGGCGGGGATGTGAACTATGGCTACACCTTC
TRBV29-1	TRBJ2-7	.	.	CSVEEGDSYEQYF	TGCAGCGTTGAAGAAGGGGACTCCTACGAGCAGTACTTC
TRBV28	TRBJ2-7	TRBD1	.	CASRSQGAYEQYF	TGTGCCAGCAGATCCCAGGGGGCGTACGAGCAGTACTTC
TRBV2	TRBJ1-2	TRBD1	.	CASSDTAGGGYGYTF	TGTGCCAGCAGTGATACGGCAGGGGGAGGCTATGGCTACACCTTC
TRBV28	TRBJ2-7	.	.	CASSPGLVYEQYF	TGTGCCAGCAGTCCCGGATTAGTCTACGAGCAGTACTTC
TRBV9	TRBJ1-1	.	.	CASSPSGNTEAFF	TGTGCCAGCAGCCCCTCAGGGAACACTGAAGCTTTCTTT
TRBV9	TRBJ2-7	TRBD1	.	CASSASGTGPYEQYF	TGTGCCAGCAGCGCCTCCGGGACAGGACCGTACGAGCAGTACTTC
TRBV13	TRBJ2-1	TRBD2	.	CASSQAGGSIDEQFF	TGTGCCAGCAGCCAAGCAGGCGGGAGTATCGATGAGCAGTTCTTC
TRBV3-1	TRBJ2-7	TRBD1	.	CASSQDWDSTYEQYF	TGTGCCAGCAGCCAAGATTGGGACAGCACCTACGAGCAGTACTTC
TRBV7-6	TRBJ2-1	.	.	CASSLVLSGPGNEQFF	TGTGCCAGCAGCTTAGTGCTTTCTGGTCCTGGGAATGAGCAGTTCTTC
TRBV3-1	TRBJ2-6	TRBD2	once	CASSQVGGDDASGANVLTF	TGTGCCAGCAGCCAGGTGGGAGGGGACGATGCCTCTGGGGCCAACGTCCTGACTTTC
TRBV7-9	TRBJ2-1	.	.	CASSFTGINEQFF	TGTGCCAGCAGCTTCACAGGAATAAATGAGCAGTTCTTC
TRBV29-1	TRBJ2-7	TRBD2	.	CSVVLAGTYEQYF	TGCAGCGTTGTACTAGCGGGAACCTACGAGCAGTACTTC
TRBV4-1	TRBJ2-2	.	.	CASSQDSQGSRTGELFF	TGCGCCAGCAGCCAAGATTCTCAGGGGAGTCGGACCGGGGAGCTGTTTTTT
TRBV5-4	TRBJ2-7	.	.	CASSLEVGTGYEQYF	TGTGCCAGCAGCTTGGAAGTCGGCACAGGCTACGAGCAGTACTTC